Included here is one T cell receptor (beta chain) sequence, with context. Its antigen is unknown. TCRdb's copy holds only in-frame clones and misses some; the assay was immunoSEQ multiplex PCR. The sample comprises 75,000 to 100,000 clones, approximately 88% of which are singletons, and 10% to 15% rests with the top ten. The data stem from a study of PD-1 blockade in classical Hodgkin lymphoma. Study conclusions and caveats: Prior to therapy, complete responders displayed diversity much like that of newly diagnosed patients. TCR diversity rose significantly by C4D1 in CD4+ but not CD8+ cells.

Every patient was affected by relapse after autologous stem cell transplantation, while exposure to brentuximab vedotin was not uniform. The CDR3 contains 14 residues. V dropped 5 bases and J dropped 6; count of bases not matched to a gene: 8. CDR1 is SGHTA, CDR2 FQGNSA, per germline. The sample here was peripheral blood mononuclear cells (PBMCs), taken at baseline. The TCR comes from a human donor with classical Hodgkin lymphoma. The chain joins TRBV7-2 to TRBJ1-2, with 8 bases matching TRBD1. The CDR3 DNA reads TGTGCCAGCAGCCCAACAGGGGGATTCGATGGCTACACCTTC. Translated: CASSPTGGFDGYTF.